This T cell receptor beta chain was documented in a study of cytomegalovirus exposure and HLA in healthy donors. Findings and caveats of the study: Later genetic work tied a missense DCLRE1C variant to beta-chain V and J trimming. Later on, an analysis showed TCR association rates differing by HLA locus, with DRB1 the most and HLA-C the fewest. After further analysis at a later stage, 16,951 TCR beta sequences were associated with HLA alleles at 0.05 false discovery rate.

Comments on this clone: Its antigen is undetermined.

The study ran its PCR with 60 Vbeta and 13 Jbeta primers. Measured with immunoSEQ multiplex PCR; TCRdb has only the in-frame clones, and not every one. This repertoire shows roughly 140,000 clones, around four fifths found once; its top ten account for 2% to 3%. The CDR3 is 14 residues long. The germline V gene encodes CDR1 SGHVS and CDR2 FQNEAQ. Trimming took 1 base from V and 8 from J; bases not matched to a gene: 5. The sample taken for sequencing was PBMCs. The chain joins TRBV7-8 to TRBJ1-2; TRBD1 agrees at 9 bases. This sequence originates from a boy between 2 and 15 years old in good health and CMV-seronegative. The CDR3 DNA sequence: TGTGCCAGCAGCTTAGTACAGGGGGCAGGGGGCTACACCTTC. Translation gives CASSLVQGAGGYTF.